This TCR beta chain emerged from a study of T-cell memory formation after mild COVID-19 (dated by TCRdb to the early 2020s). Context from the whole study: Most TCR sequence clusters were specific to one of the two donors. In a couple of donors, T-cell clones that expanded and contracted after mild COVID-19 were tracked by sequencing TCRalpha and TCRbeta repertoires over time. Two young, previously healthy adult volunteers, one female and one male, were included in the cohort.

General study outcomes and caveats: Clones contracting from day 15 to 85 had balanced CD4/CD8 phenotypes, while a second wave expanding from day 15 to 37 was biased towards CD4+. Some responding clones were found in pre-infection memory, which suggests that pre-existing cross-reactive memory T cells took part in the SARS-CoV-2 response. Contracting CD4+ clones turned up mainly in the CM and EM memory subsets, whereas EMRA was where CD8+ clones were enriched. Only a couple of mild cases were covered in the study, and larger cohorts including severe cases with pre-infection samples were considered necessary. The second-wave clones that peaked on day 37 were not confirmed to be SARS-CoV-2 specific.

Sequencing was carried out with an Illumina NovaSeq 6000. TCRalpha and TCRbeta cDNA libraries were built by 5'RACE with constant-segment primers, adding sample barcodes and unique molecular identifiers. RNA was extracted from every sample with Trizol reagent. The libraries were amplified in two PCR steps, and the second step added a second sample barcode and Illumina TruSeq adapters. Sequencing of libraries was performed on an Illumina NovaSeq with 2 x 150 bp paired-end reads. The authors processed their data as follows. With migec v1.2.7, reads were demultiplexed and then collapsed into UMI-guided consensus sequences. Using mixcr v2.1.11, UMI consensuses were aligned to TRA and TRB V and J templates and then assembled into clonotypes. Expanded or contracted clonotypes were those called significant by both edgeR and NoisET, with noise models trained on biological replicates. edgeR calls used a false discovery rate-adjusted p below 0.01 and a log2 fold-change threshold of 1. As an exploratory analysis of dynamics, max-normalized trajectories of the 1000 most abundant clonotypes were examined by PCA with hierarchical clustering. The CD4 or CD8 phenotype of responding clones was assigned using the separately sequenced CD4+ and CD8+ repertoires. Using fastp at Q25 and MiXCR, TCRdb reprocessed the public reads and kept productive beta chains. Every entry covers one CDR3 protein and lists the most common genes and DNA from its rows. None of the V and J calls come from the authors' own analysis; TCRdb made them. For this sample the table gives about 82,000 distinct CDR3 sequences, of which about 15% were detected only once. Of the sample, under 45% is held by the ten largest clones.

The trim is 6 bases for V and 6 bases for J, with a gap of 11 bases between the germline ends. The CDR3 sequence holds 12 residues, the cysteine and phenylalanine included. The read is trimmed to its CDR3 DNA, 36 bases read in frame from base 1. Comment on this clonotype: There is no known antigen for this receptor. No clone much larger than this one lies a single base away; base qualities are absent.

Ficoll-Paque density gradient centrifugation was the method used to isolate PBMCs. The sequence joins TRBV12-3 or TRBV12-4 to TRBJ1-1; the D gene cannot be resolved reliably. The sample was PBMCs or a T cell subset sorted from them (not recorded which). This sequence was found in a man in his late teens or twenties who had mild COVID-19 (a few samples of this study predate the infection). The sample titles of this study are shuffled in the database, so cell type and time point are left out; the donor was told from shared clones. The DNA reads as follows: TGTGCCAGCAGACAGAGGAGCGCTGAAGCTTTCTTT. It codes for CASRQRSAEAFF.